A selection of T cell receptor beta chains follows, all from one sample in a study of T cell clonotyping in hematopoietic cell transplantation. Profiling relied on immunoSEQ multiplex PCR, and the TCRdb table lists in-frame clones only, not all of them. The sample has about 36,000 clones, approximately 89% seen once. The sample comprised peripheral blood mononuclear cells. The receptor source for this set is a middle-aged woman in good health. Some clones in this sample may be carry-over from other donors' samples. CDR3s include the opening cysteine and the closing phenylalanine or tryptophan. D genes are given only for firm matches. The size field is filled for only some rows; it gives once, few, many or a size class.

v_call: TRBV5-6
j_call: TRBJ1-1
d_call: NA
clone_size: NA
cdr3_aa: CASSLGGVWTEAFF
cdr3_nt: TGTGCCAGCAGCTTGGGAGGGGTTTGGACTGAAGCTTTCTTT

v_call: TRBV5-1
j_call: TRBJ1-4
d_call: NA
clone_size: NA
cdr3_aa: CASKRDTDEKLFF
cdr3_nt: TGCGCCAGCAAGAGGGATACCGACGAAAAACTGTTTTTT

v_call: TRBV11-2
j_call: TRBJ2-1
d_call: NA
clone_size: NA
cdr3_aa: CASSPPPGQFF
cdr3_nt: TGTGCCAGCAGCCCCCCCCCGGGGCAGTTCTTC

v_call: TRBV7-8
j_call: TRBJ1-2
d_call: NA
clone_size: NA
cdr3_aa: CASSLALTYYGYTF
cdr3_nt: TGTGCCAGCAGCTTAGCGCTGACATACTATGGCTACACCTTC

v_call: TRBV9
j_call: TRBJ2-7
d_call: TRBD2
clone_size: NA
cdr3_aa: CASSAGTSVREQYF
cdr3_nt: TGTGCCAGCAGCGCCGGGACTAGCGTGCGCGAGCAGTACTTC

v_call: TRBV28
j_call: TRBJ1-1
d_call: NA
clone_size: NA
cdr3_aa: CASSSPQGTEAFF
cdr3_nt: TGTGCCAGCAGTTCACCACAGGGAACAGAAGCTTTCTTT

v_call: TRBV7-3
j_call: TRBJ2-7
d_call: TRBD2
clone_size: NA
cdr3_aa: CASSSRTSGISYEQYF
cdr3_nt: TGTGCCAGCAGCTCCCGTACTAGCGGGATTTCCTACGAGCAGTACTTC

v_call: TRBV5-1
j_call: TRBJ1-1
d_call: NA
clone_size: NA
cdr3_aa: CASSPLEGGTEAFF
cdr3_nt: TGCGCCAGCAGCCCTCTAGAGGGGGGCACTGAAGCTTTCTTT

v_call: TRBV20-1
j_call: TRBJ2-5
d_call: NA
clone_size: once
cdr3_aa: CSARDFETQYF
cdr3_nt: TGCAGTGCTAGGGACTTTGAGACCCAGTACTTC

v_call: TRBV19
j_call: TRBJ2-5
d_call: NA
clone_size: NA
cdr3_aa: CASMDVRGAMEETQYF
cdr3_nt: TGTGCCAGTATGGATGTGAGGGGCGCGATGGAAGAGACCCAGTACTTC

v_call: TRBV11-3
j_call: TRBJ2-2
d_call: NA
clone_size: NA
cdr3_aa: CASSLDQFTGELFF
cdr3_nt: TGTGCCAGCAGCTTAGATCAGTTTACCGGGGAGCTGTTTTTT

v_call: TRBV14
j_call: TRBJ1-1
d_call: TRBD1
clone_size: once
cdr3_aa: CASSQDLPGQGEQGRAFF
cdr3_nt: TGTGCCAGCAGCCAAGATTTACCGGGACAGGGGGAGCAGGGGCGAGCTTTCTTT

v_call: TRBV2
j_call: TRBJ1-4
d_call: NA
clone_size: NA
cdr3_aa: CASIFRANSANEKLFF
cdr3_nt: TGTGCCAGCATCTTCAGGGCCAACTCGGCTAATGAAAAACTGTTTTTT

v_call: TRBV29-1
j_call: TRBJ2-5
d_call: NA
clone_size: NA
cdr3_aa: CGVVPSSETQYF
cdr3_nt: TGCGGCGTTGTTCCATCCAGTGAGACCCAGTACTTC

v_call: TRBV9
j_call: TRBJ1-1
d_call: NA
clone_size: NA
cdr3_aa: CASSVVSGKAEAFF
cdr3_nt: TGTGCCAGCAGCGTAGTGTCGGGGAAAGCTGAAGCTTTCTTT

v_call: TRBV28
j_call: TRBJ2-7
d_call: TRBD2
clone_size: NA
cdr3_aa: CASSLAGVNPYEQYF
cdr3_nt: TGTGCCAGCAGTCTAGCGGGAGTGAACCCCTACGAGCAGTACTTC

v_call: TRBV11-3
j_call: TRBJ2-3
d_call: NA
clone_size: NA
cdr3_aa: CASSPRSGATTDTQYF
cdr3_nt: TGTGCCAGCAGCCCAAGATCCGGTGCGACCACAGATACGCAGTATTTT

v_call: TRBV30
j_call: TRBJ2-7
d_call: NA
clone_size: NA
cdr3_aa: CAWSVGYEQYF
cdr3_nt: TGTGCCTGGAGTGTCGGCTACGAGCAGTACTTC

v_call: TRBV7-2
j_call: TRBJ2-3
d_call: TRBD2
clone_size: NA
cdr3_aa: CASSVTSDGTDTQYF
cdr3_nt: TGTGCCAGCAGCGTGACTAGCGATGGCACAGATACGCAGTATTTT

v_call: TRBV30
j_call: TRBJ1-5
d_call: NA
clone_size: NA
cdr3_aa: CAWSGGDSNQPQHF
cdr3_nt: TGTGCCTGGAGTGGGGGGGATAGCAATCAGCCCCAGCATTTT

v_call: TRBV19
j_call: TRBJ2-5
d_call: TRBD1
clone_size: NA
cdr3_aa: CASSTSWTGGETQYF
cdr3_nt: TGTGCCAGTAGTACCTCTTGGACAGGGGGTGAGACCCAGTACTTC

v_call: TRBV4-1
j_call: TRBJ1-1
d_call: NA
clone_size: NA
cdr3_aa: CASSSLGRGNTEAFF
cdr3_nt: TGCGCCAGCAGCTCTTTGGGGAGGGGGAACACTGAAGCTTTCTTT

v_call: TRBV5-6
j_call: TRBJ1-5
d_call: NA
clone_size: once
cdr3_aa: CASSLAGLHQPQHF
cdr3_nt: TGTGCCAGCAGCTTGGCGGGGCTGCATCAGCCCCAGCATTTT

v_call: TRBV19
j_call: TRBJ2-2
d_call: TRBD2
clone_size: NA
cdr3_aa: CASSIMRGATGELFF
cdr3_nt: TGTGCCAGTAGTATTATGCGGGGGGCGACCGGGGAGCTGTTTTTT

v_call: TRBV28
j_call: TRBJ1-2
d_call: NA
clone_size: NA
cdr3_aa: CASSQPGSPDYTF
cdr3_nt: TGTGCCAGCAGCCAGCCCGGTTCTCCTGACTACACCTTC

v_call: TRBV14
j_call: TRBJ2-7
d_call: NA
clone_size: NA
cdr3_aa: CASSQESEQYF
cdr3_nt: TGTGCCAGCAGCCAAGAATCAGAGCAGTACTTC

v_call: TRBV6-5
j_call: TRBJ2-3
d_call: TRBD2
clone_size: once
cdr3_aa: CASSYWSGGSGDTQYF
cdr3_nt: TGTGCCAGCAGTTACTGGAGCGGGGGTTCAGGAGATACGCAGTATTTT

v_call: TRBV7-9
j_call: TRBJ2-7
d_call: NA
clone_size: NA
cdr3_aa: CASSRLGDEQYF
cdr3_nt: TGTGCCAGCAGCCGACTAGGGGACGAGCAGTACTTC

v_call: TRBV6-6
j_call: TRBJ1-5
d_call: TRBD1
clone_size: NA
cdr3_aa: CASSFGQGDSNQPQHF
cdr3_nt: TGTGCCAGCAGTTTCGGACAGGGAGATAGCAATCAGCCCCAGCATTTT

v_call: TRBV25-1
j_call: TRBJ1-1
d_call: TRBD1
clone_size: NA
cdr3_aa: CASSEYKRQGNTEAFF
cdr3_nt: TGTGCCAGCAGTGAATATAAGAGACAGGGGAACACTGAAGCTTTCTTT

v_call: TRBV30
j_call: TRBJ2-4
d_call: NA
clone_size: NA
cdr3_aa: CAWSVRAGSNIQYF
cdr3_nt: TGTGCCTGGAGTGTTAGGGCAGGATCAAACATTCAGTACTTC

v_call: TRBV6-5
j_call: TRBJ2-2
d_call: NA
clone_size: NA
cdr3_aa: CASSSQGGTFLRELFF
cdr3_nt: TGTGCCAGCAGTTCCCAGGGGGGGACGTTTCTCCGGGAGCTGTTTTTT

v_call: TRBV5-4
j_call: TRBJ2-5
d_call: NA
clone_size: NA
cdr3_aa: CASSLDETQYF
cdr3_nt: TGTGCCAGCAGCTTGGATGAGACCCAGTACTTC

v_call: TRBV2
j_call: TRBJ1-2
d_call: NA
clone_size: NA
cdr3_aa: CASSEGLRVFYGYTF
cdr3_nt: TGTGCCAGCAGTGAGGGACTCAGGGTTTTCTATGGCTACACCTTC